This T cell receptor (beta chain) was retrieved from a study of cytomegalovirus exposure and HLA in healthy donors. CDR3 length: 13 amino acids. The germline gives CDR1 SGHTA, CDR2 FQGTGA. V was pared by 7 bases and J by 6 bases, with 12 bases between. Vbeta (60) and Jbeta (13) primers were used in the PCR. The method was immunoSEQ multiplex PCR; TCRdb's version includes in-frame clones alone and lacks a portion of them. The profile shows around 150,000 clones, approximately 80% of them singletons. The chain carries TRBV7-3 and TRBJ2-2; D possibly corresponds to TRBD2 (5 bases). This clonotype was sampled from a man in his fifties or sixties in good health and CMV-seronegative. Sequencing was done on a sample of PBMCs. This CDR3 reads CASTRPGAGELFF. Here the CDR3 DNA reads TGTGCCAGCACCCGTCCCGGGGCCGGGGAGCTGTTTTTT.